Presented here are 29 T cell receptor beta chains from one specimen sequenced in a study of blood T cell repertoires in COVID-19. Sequencing used immunoSEQ multiplex PCR; TCRdb keeps in-frame clones, though not all of them. The repertoire consists of roughly 190,000 clones, with 80% to 90% occurring once and the leading ten covering over 9.5%. Source material: peripheral blood. These receptors were obtained from a woman aged 60 to 75 with COVID-19, enrolled during active disease.

The chain couples TRBV30 to TRBJ2-7; D is unresolved. This CDR3 has 13 residues. Germline-derived CDR1 and CDR2 are GTSNPN and SVGIG (reference sequence). V was trimmed by 1 base and J by 3 bases, leaving 10 bases between them. This CDR3 reads CAWSGGFSYEQYF. Here the CDR3 DNA reads TGTGCCTGGAGTGGAGGTTTCAGCTACGAGCAGTACTTC. The full variable domain, in which reference TRBV30 and TRBJ2-7 provide the parts outside the CDR3, is SQTIHQWPATLVQPVGSPLSLECTVEGTSNPNLYWYRQAAGRGLQLLFYSVGIGQISSEVPQNLSASRPQDRQFILSSKKLLLSDSGFYLCAWSGGFSYEQYFGPGTRLTVT.

This clone has only a few counts. This chain uses TRBV10-3 with TRBJ1-2; TRBD1 matches at 8 bases. The V gene end was trimmed by 3 bases and the J gene end by 4 bases; junction bases not matched to a gene: 10. The CDR3 extends over 16 amino acids. Germline V lookup: CDR1 ENHRY, CDR2 SYGVKD. CDR3 DNA: TGTGCCATCAGTGATCCCCGGACAGGGCAACGCTATGGCTACACCTTC. Residues: CAISDPRTGQRYGYTF.

The chain is built from TRBV25-1 and TRBJ2-7; tentative D call: TRBD2 (6 bases). The CDR3 is 14 residues long. With 1 base removed from V and 2 bases from J, the gap between germline ends came to 9 bases. Germline V gene sequence: CDR1 MGHDK, CDR2 SYGVNS. CDR3 sequence: CASSEWGVTYEQYF. The CDR3 DNA reads TGTGCCAGCAGTGAATGGGGGGTAACCTACGAGCAGTACTTC.

In DNA form, the CDR3 reads TGTGCCAGCAGCCCTGCGGACAGGGACCGTTACGGCTACACCTTC. This gives the protein CASSPADRDRYGYTF. The gene calls are TRBV28 and TRBJ1-2, with TRBD1 matching 8 bases. CDR1 and CDR2 from the germline V gene are MDHEN and SYDVKM. The V segment lost 6 bases and the J segment 8 bases; nucleotides outside the gene matches: 14. CDR3 length equals 15 residues.

The chain recombines TRBV19 with TRBJ1-6; D remains ambiguous. Between the trimmed V and J ends, which lost 4 bases and 7 bases, there was a span of 5 bases. Per the germline V gene, CDR1 is LNHDA and CDR2 is SQIVND (reference sequence). The CDR3 has 12 amino acids. The CDR3 DNA is TGTGCCAGTAGTACTAAGAATTCACCCCTCCACTTT. The encoded protein is CASSTKNSPLHF. Full variable domain (rest looked up from reference TRBV19 and TRBJ1-6): DGGITQSPKYLFRKEGQNVTLSCEQNLNHDAMYWYRQDPGQGLRLIYYSQIVNDFQKGDIAEGYSVSREKKESFPLTVTSAQKNPTAFYLCASSTKNSPLHFGNGTRLTVT.

V usage is TRBV28 and J usage is TRBJ1-1; unclear D gene. V lost 4 bases to trimming and J lost 10 bases, with 16 bases between them. The CDR3 runs to 13 residues. Germline-derived CDR1 and CDR2 are MDHEN and SYDVKM. CDR3 in DNA: TGTGCCAGCAGTTCGTACCCTCAGCGGGGAGCTTTCTTT. Translated: CASSSYPQRGAFF. Supplemented by reference TRBV28 and TRBJ1-1, the full variable domain reads DVKVTQSSRYLVKRTGEKVFLECVQDMDHENMFWYRQDPGLGLRLIYFSYDVKMKEKGDIPEGYSVSREKKERFSLILESASTNQTSMYLCASSSYPQRGAFFGQGTRLTVV.

The rearrangement uses TRBV5-4 and TRBJ2-7, with TRBD1 matching over 8 bases. The CDR3 spans 15 residues. The germline CDR1 and CDR2 sequences are SGHNT and YYREEE (reference sequence). V shed 4 bases and J 7 bases; nucleotides not matched to a gene: 13. DNA for the CDR3: TGTGCCAGCAGCCTCCTCCGGACAGGGAATGTTGAGCAGTACTTC. Translated, it gives CASSLLRTGNVEQYF.

This clone came up once. This rearrangement joins TRBV7-9 to TRBJ1-2; 8 bases fit TRBD1. With V trimmed by 4 bases and J by 5 bases, 3 bases remained unmatched. The CDR3 has 13 amino acids. CDR1 and CDR2 from the germline V gene are SEHNR and FQNEAQ (reference sequence). The CDR3 spells CASSSGGRYGYTF. The CDR3, as DNA: TGTGCCAGCAGCTCAGGGGGCAGATATGGCTACACCTTC.

This rearrangement joins TRBV29-1 to TRBJ2-3; 10 bases fit TRBD2. Germline CDR1 SQVTM, CDR2 ANQGSEA. With V trimmed by 5 bases and J by 4 bases, 3 bases remained unmatched. There are 13 residues in the CDR3. CDR3 nucleotide sequence: TGCAGCGTTAGCGGGAGGGCATCAGATACGCAGTATTTT. It encodes CSVSGRASDTQYF.

In its sample, this clone was seen a few times. The chain is built from TRBV9 and TRBJ2-2, with 10 positions matching TRBD2. Germline CDR1 is SGDLS and CDR2 is YYNGEE. The CDR3 has 18 residues. V shed 1 base, J shed 2 bases, and the junction held 8 bases outside the gene matches. The CDR3 region is CASSVNPSGRGNTGELFF. The CDR3 DNA is TGTGCCAGCAGCGTAAACCCGAGCGGGAGGGGAAACACCGGGGAGCTGTTTTTT.

The CDR3 region is CASSLYQGLYGYTF. In DNA, the CDR3 is TGTGCCAGCAGCCTATACCAGGGGCTCTATGGCTACACCTTC. J is TRBJ1-2 and V is TRBV11-2, with a weak D call TRBD1 (6 bases). Deletions cut 5 bases from V and 4 bases from J, with 14 bases between. From germline, CDR1 is SGHAT and CDR2 FQNNGV. CDR3 length: 14 amino acids.

The rearrangement uses TRBV24-1 and TRBJ2-6, with 8 bases lining up with TRBD2. Per germline, CDR1 KGHDR and CDR2 SFDVKD. Unmatched junction bases numbered 4, after V lost 2 bases and J lost 2 bases. The CDR3 is 17 amino acids. In DNA, the CDR3 is TGTGCCACCAGTGATTACCACGGGGGGGCTGGGGCCAACGTCCTGACTTTC. As protein: CATSDYHGGAGANVLTF.

This clone was recorded once. V is TRBV11-1 and J is TRBJ2-1; a possible D gene is TRBD2 (6 bases). Trimming cost V 3 bases and J 15 bases, with 15 bases left between them. CDR3 length: 12 amino acids. Germline CDR1 is SGHAT and CDR2 is FQDESV (reference sequence). For the CDR3, the DNA is TGTGCCAGCAGCTTGCAAGATAGCGGTGGGTTCTTC. It yields the protein CASSLQDSGGFF.

The J gene is TRBJ2-1, the V gene TRBV9, with D perhaps matching TRBD2 (5 bases). This CDR3 is built from 15 residues. The V end lost 1 base, the J end lost 7 bases, and 15 bases lay between the germline ends. From germline, CDR1 is SGDLS and CDR2 YYNGEE. The CDR3 spells CASSVLAGEMNEQFF. The DNA for the CDR3 is TGTGCCAGCAGCGTACTAGCTGGCGAGATGAATGAGCAGTTCTTC. Full variable domain (outside the CDR3, taken from reference TRBV9 and TRBJ2-1): DSGVTQTPKHLITATGQRVTLRCSPRSGDLSVYWYQQSLDQGLQFLIQYYNGEERAKGNILERFSAQQFPDLHSELNLSSLELGDSALYFCASSVLAGEMNEQFFGPGTRLTVL.

For the CDR3, the DNA is TGTGCCAGCAGTTTTCGGACAGCTGTTAAGGAGCAGTACTTC. It is translated as CASSFRTAVKEQYF. This rearrangement joins TRBV28 to TRBJ2-7; tentatively, D is TRBD1 (6 bases). The germline gives CDR1 MDHEN, CDR2 SYDVKM. Between the trimmed V and J ends, which lost 3 bases and 7 bases, there was a span of 16 bases. The CDR3 runs 14 residues.

The chain is built from TRBV19 and TRBJ2-7, with 7 bases fitting TRBD1. Germline V gene lookup returns CDR1 LNHDA and CDR2 SQIVND (reference sequence). The CDR3 consists of 13 residues. V shed 6 bases and J 2 bases; nucleotides not matched to a gene: 4. This CDR3 reads CASRLGGTYEQYF. As DNA, the CDR3 is TGTGCCAGTAGATTAGGGGGCACCTACGAGCAGTACTTC.

This chain connects TRBV28 to TRBJ2-3; D possibly corresponds to TRBD2 (6 bases). The V end lost 4 bases, the J end lost 9 bases, and 23 bases lay between the germline ends. The CDR3 spans 16 residues. Germline CDR1 and CDR2: MDHEN and SYDVKM. Here the CDR3 reads CASSSSQTRIRGTQYF. The CDR3 nucleotides read TGTGCCAGCAGTTCCTCCCAGACTCGAATCCGGGGGACGCAGTATTTT. Full variable domain (missing parts from reference TRBV28 and TRBJ2-3): DVKVTQSSRYLVKRTGEKVFLECVQDMDHENMFWYRQDPGLGLRLIYFSYDVKMKEKGDIPEGYSVSREKKERFSLILESASTNQTSMYLCASSSSQTRIRGTQYFGPGTRLTVL.

The chain is built from TRBV30 and TRBJ2-6; D is unclear. V lost 0 bases and J lost 1, with 10 bases in between. Germline V gene sequence: CDR1 GTSNPN, CDR2 SVGIG (reference sequence). The CDR3 consists of 16 residues. CDR3 amino acids: CAWSVHGPSGANVLTF. Written as DNA, the CDR3 is TGTGCCTGGAGTGTTCATGGCCCTTCTGGGGCCAACGTCCTGACTTTC.

This chain links TRBV5-4 with TRBJ1-1; maybe TRBD1 (5 bases). Germline-derived CDR1 and CDR2 are SGHNT and YYREEE (reference sequence). The V end lost 8 bases, the J end lost 5 bases, and 16 bases lay between the germline ends. The CDR3 covers 13 residues. CDR3 in DNA: TGTGCCAGTTTTTCAGGGAGGAGAACTGAAGCTTTCTTT. Its translation is CASFSGRRTEAFF.

The chain couples TRBV30 to TRBJ1-5; TRBD1 is a possible D gene (6 bases). Germline V CDR1 and CDR2: GTSNPN, SVGIG (reference sequence). Trimming removed 2 bases from V and 0 bases from J, with 17 bases in between. This CDR3 spans 17 amino acids. In DNA, the CDR3 is TGTGCCTGGAGTCAAACCGGGACACCATATAGCAATCAGCCCCAGCATTTT. The encoded protein is CAWSQTGTPYSNQPQHF.

V and J are TRBV11-2 and TRBJ1-2; 10 nucleotides line up with TRBD1. The CDR3 covers 13 residues. V lost 6 bases to trimming and J lost 4 bases; unmatched junction nucleotides: 2. Germline V gene sequence: CDR1 SGHAT, CDR2 FQNNGV. DNA for the CDR3: TGTGCCAGCAGTCGACAGGGGGCCTATGGCTACACCTTC. It specifies CASSRQGAYGYTF.

This chain joins TRBV27 and TRBJ2-7; 11 positions agree with TRBD2. Losses at the gene ends were 3 bases for V and 2 bases for J; bases not matched to a gene: 6. The CDR3 contains 16 residues. Germline V gene lookup returns CDR1 MNHEY and CDR2 SMNVEV (reference sequence). CDR3 region: CASSFLLAGGTYEQYF. CDR3 sequence (DNA): TGTGCCAGCAGTTTCCTGCTAGCGGGAGGCACCTACGAGCAGTACTTC.

V is TRBV2 and J is TRBJ1-2; D gene uncertain. The CDR3 covers 15 residues. V shed 6 bases and J shed 6 bases, with 20 bases lying between them. Germline CDR1 and CDR2: SNHLY and FYNNEI. CDR3 amino acids: CASSSRGGGGHGYTF. As DNA, the CDR3 is TGTGCCAGCAGCTCCCGAGGCGGCGGAGGGCATGGCTACACCTTC.

This clone was detected only once. V gene TRBV20-1 combines with J gene TRBJ2-1, with TRBD1 as a possible D gene (6 bases). Germline values: CDR1 DFQATT, CDR2 SNEGSKA (reference sequence). Trimming stripped 6 bases from V and 5 bases from J, with 8 bases between. The CDR3 sequence is 11 residues long. The CDR3 DNA reads as TGCAGTGCAGGGGGTAACAATGAGCAGTTCTTC. Translation: CSAGGNNEQFF.

This clone was seen at least ten times. The rearrangement links TRBV7-9 to TRBJ2-2; 10 nucleotides match TRBD1. The V segment lost 5 bases and the J segment 3 bases; nucleotides outside the gene matches: 6. The germline CDR1 and CDR2 sequences are SEHNR and FQNEAQ (reference sequence). There are 16 residues in the CDR3. The CDR3 sequence is CASSDDRGRYTGELFF. CDR3 DNA: TGTGCCAGCAGCGATGACAGGGGGCGATACACCGGGGAGCTGTTTTTT.

The rearrangement links TRBV4-3 to TRBJ2-1; 7 bases agree with TRBD2. There are 15 residues in the CDR3. CDR1 is LGHNA, CDR2 YSLEER, per germline. After removal of 2 bases from V and 6 bases from J, the junction contained 7 bases not matched to a gene. CDR3 sequence reads: CASSQIRGSFNEQFF. CDR3 bases: TGCGCCAGCAGCCAAATCCGCGGGAGTTTCAATGAGCAGTTCTTC.

This sequence joins TRBV7-2 and TRBJ1-2, with a tentative D call TRBD1 (5 bases). The CDR3 runs 14 residues. Trimming stripped 0 bases from V and 8 bases from J, with 13 bases between. Per the germline V gene, CDR1 is SGHTA and CDR2 is FQGNSA. The CDR3 nucleotides are TGTGCCAGCAGCTTAGCGCAGGGAGGCGGAGGCTACACCTTC. Amino acid sequence: CASSLAQGGGGYTF. Full variable domain (remainder filled in from reference TRBV7-2 and TRBJ1-2): GAGVSQSPSNKVTEKGKDVELRCDPISGHTALYWYRQSLGQGLEFLIYFQGNSAPDKSGLPSDRFSAERTGGSVSTLTIQRTQQEDSAVYLCASSLAQGGGGYTFGSGTRLTVV.

The CDR3 DNA reads as TGCGCCAGCAGCTCGGCTAGCGGGCGCCCCACCGGGGAGCTGTTTTTT. Translation: CASSSASGRPTGELFF. The chain combines TRBV5-1 with TRBJ2-2, with 8 bases aligning to TRBD2. CDR1 and CDR2 from the germline V gene are SGHRS and YFSETQ. V was pared by 3 bases and J by 4 bases, with 8 bases of the junction left unmatched. This CDR3 contains 16 residues.

The chain has TRBV28 and TRBJ2-2; the match to TRBD2 covers 8 bases. CDR3 length: 14 residues. V lost 6 bases to trimming and J lost 5 bases; unmatched junction nucleotides: 5. Germline V gives CDR1 MDHEN, CDR2 SYDVKM. CDR3 sequence: CASRMTSETGELFF. Here the CDR3 DNA reads TGTGCCAGCAGAATGACTAGCGAGACCGGGGAGCTGTTTTTT.